This is a list of T cell receptor beta chains from one sample in a study of early T cells in non-severe SARS-CoV-2 infection. TCRdb re-analysed the 5' RACE reads in MiXCR, keeping a single row per CDR3 protein. There are about 80,000 distinct CDR3 sequences in the sample; about an eighth occur only once, and approximately 2.6% lies in the top ten. Material: whole blood. The receptors were gathered from an adult who was a healthcare worker with PCR-confirmed SARS-CoV-2 infection or an uninfected control (not recorded which). Both conserved end residues are part of each CDR3. The D gene is left open where the match is weak. Only part of the rows carry a size: once, few, many, or a class if the clone is expanded.

J | V | D | size | DNA | CDR3
TRBJ2-3 | TRBV6-6 | NA | few | TGTGCCAGCAGGCCGAACAGAGATACGCAGTATTTT | CASRPNRDTQYF
TRBJ2-7 | TRBV29-1 | TRBD2 | many | TGCAGCGTTCAACTCGGGACTAGCGGGGAGCAGTACTTC | CSVQLGTSGEQYF
TRBJ2-1 | TRBV7-2 | TRBD2 | NA | TGTGCCAGCAGCCTTCCTAGCGGGAGTTACAATGAGCAGTTCTTC | CASSLPSGSYNEQFF
TRBJ2-3 | TRBV5-8 | NA | many | TGTGCCAGTCAGGTCACCTCTAGCACAGATACGCAGTATTTT | CASQVTSSTDTQYF
TRBJ2-1 | TRBV7-7 | TRBD2 | many | TGTGCTAGCAGCTCCGGTTACGGGGAGGGAGAACAGTTCTTC | CASSSGYGEGEQFF
TRBJ2-1 | TRBV4-1 | NA | many | TGCGCCAGCAGCCCGGACACAGGAACTTACAATGAGCAGTTCTTC | CASSPDTGTYNEQFF
TRBJ1-4 | TRBV3-1 | TRBD1 | NA | TGTGCCAGCAGCCGCAGAGGGGGCCCCGGGGACGAAAAACTGTTTTTT | CASSRRGGPGDEKLFF
TRBJ2-3 | TRBV9 | NA | many | TGTGCCAGCAGCGTAGCTTCGAGAAACACAGATACGCAGTATTTT | CASSVASRNTDTQYF
TRBJ1-4 | TRBV27 | NA | few | TGTGCCAGCAGTTCCCATGCAACTAATGAAAAACTGTTTTTT | CASSSHATNEKLFF
TRBJ2-1 | TRBV7-8 | TRBD2 | many | TGTGCCAGCATTTACGGGAGGGCCATCTACAATGAGCAGTTCTTC | CASIYGRAIYNEQFF
TRBJ2-2 | TRBV5-1 | TRBD2 | NA | TGCGCCAGCAGGACTAGCGGGAGCACCGGGGAGCTGTTTTTT | CASRTSGSTGELFF
TRBJ2-1 | TRBV27 | NA | few | TGTGCCAGCAGTTTAAGGACAGTTAGCTCCTACAATGAGCAGTTCTTC | CASSLRTVSSYNEQFF
TRBJ1-4 | TRBV6-5 | NA | few | TGTGCCAGCAGCTTCCGCCGGTTCAATGAAAAACTGTTTTTT | CASSFRRFNEKLFF
TRBJ1-2 | TRBV27 | NA | NA | TGTGCCAGCAGTTTATCTGGGGGCGGGTATGGCTACACCTTC | CASSLSGGGYGYTF
TRBJ2-6 | TRBV11-2 | TRBD1 | few | TGTGCCAGCAGCCCATCCCGGACAGGGTCTGGGGCCAACGTCCTGACTTTC | CASSPSRTGSGANVLTF
TRBJ2-1 | TRBV19 | TRBD2 | many | TGTGCCAGTAGTATAAGACTAGCGGGAAGGTCGAATGAGCAGTTCTTC | CASSIRLAGRSNEQFF
TRBJ2-5 | TRBV24-1 | NA | NA | TGTGCCACCAGGGACAGCCAAGAGACCCAGTACTTC | CATRDSQETQYF
TRBJ2-1 | TRBV6-2/TRBV6-3 | NA | once | TGTGCCAGCAGTTACGCTCGTGTCTTTGAGTTCTTC | CASSYARVFEFF
TRBJ1-2 | TRBV20-1 | NA | NA | TGCAGTGCTAGAGGGGAGAGCTATGGCTACACCTTC | CSARGESYGYTF
TRBJ2-1 | TRBV3-1 | NA | few | TGTGCCAGCAGCCCTGGGGTAAAATCCTACAATGAGCAGTTCTTC | CASSPGVKSYNEQFF
TRBJ2-2 | TRBV10-3 | TRBD2 | NA | TGTGCCATCCGCCCCCTAGCGGGAGGGAACACCGGGGAGCTGTTTTTT | CAIRPLAGGNTGELFF
TRBJ1-6 | TRBV29-1 | NA | many | TGCAGCGTTCAGACGGGAAGCTCCTATAATTCACCCCTCCACTTT | CSVQTGSSYNSPLHF
TRBJ1-1 | TRBV20-1 | NA | few | TGCAGTGGGGGGCAAGCAGGCGAAGCTTTCTTT | CSGGQAGEAFF
TRBJ2-7 | TRBV5-5 | NA | NA | TGTGCCAGCAGCACGGAGGGCTACGAGCAGTACTTC | CASSTEGYEQYF
TRBJ1-5 | TRBV12-3/TRBV12-4 | NA | few | TGTGCCAGCAGTTTTGGGGCGGGCAATCAGCCCCAGCATTTT | CASSFGAGNQPQHF
TRBJ2-7 | TRBV20-1 | TRBD2 | many | TGCAGTGCTAGAGTAGGAGCGGGAGCCTACGAGCAGTACTTC | CSARVGAGAYEQYF
TRBJ1-1 | TRBV14 | NA | many | TGTGCCAGCAGCCAAGACATCGAGGGGGGCGTCCGTACTGAAGCTTTCTTT | CASSQDIEGGVRTEAFF
TRBJ2-3 | TRBV7-9 | NA | NA | TGTGCCAGCAGCTTCTCGGACAGCCATGGTACGCAGTATTTT | CASSFSDSHGTQYF
TRBJ1-2 | TRBV7-3 | NA | many | TGTGCCAGCAGCCGGGCGGAGGGCGGTTACTACACCTTC | CASSRAEGGYYTF